This paragraph covers one T cell receptor beta chain sequence. Its antigen is currently unknown. Terminally differentiated effector memory CD45RA+ cells were excluded by CCR7 positive selection of CD45RO-negative cells. The sample originates from a study of shared clonotypes between healthy human individuals. Findings and limits, study-wide: Naive subsets usually exceeded memory subsets in estimated richness. Sorted-subset sequencing, rarefaction showed, was incomplete despite large depth. In this cohort, only blood was sampled, and tissue repertoires likely differ.

Replicate sorted-subset PCRs were loaded with about 0.2 ug DNA, 31,000 or so T cell genomes. TCRdb's copy holds only in-frame clones and misses some; the assay was immunoSEQ multiplex PCR. The data show hundreds of thousands of clones, about 92% seen once. This receptor was taken from a young man in good health. Sequenced material: naive CD8+ T cells sorted from blood.

The CDR3 sequence: CASRPGAKNTGELFF. For the CDR3, the DNA is TGTGCCAGCAGGCCAGGGGCAAAGAACACCGGGGAGCTGTTTTTT. The chain combines TRBV6-5 with TRBJ2-2; possible D gene TRBD1, 6 bases. The CDR3 totals 15 residues. Germline V gives CDR1 MNHEY, CDR2 SVGAGI. V gave up 6 bases and J gave up 1 base, with 12 bases separating them.